This T cell receptor (beta chain) was found in a study of T cell clones after liver transplantation. Background on the study: Apart from three HCV-positive recipients, transplants were for non-autoimmune, non-viral reasons.

TCRdb keeps only in-frame clones here, not all; method: immunoSEQ multiplex PCR. The sample yields approximately 72,000 clones, 90% seen once. The TCR was taken from a human donor who received a liver transplant. This material consisted of CD4+ T cells from blood, taken before liver transplant.

CDR3 amino acids: CASSLGPRETQYF. In nucleotides, the CDR3 is TGTGCCAGCAGCTTAGGGCCGAGGGAGACCCAGTACTTC. This chain links TRBV11-3 with TRBJ2-5; D not certain. The ends were cut back, 1 base at V and 5 bases at J, with 8 bases in the middle. Germline CDR1 reads SGHNT; CDR2 reads YENEEA. This CDR3 comprises 13 residues.